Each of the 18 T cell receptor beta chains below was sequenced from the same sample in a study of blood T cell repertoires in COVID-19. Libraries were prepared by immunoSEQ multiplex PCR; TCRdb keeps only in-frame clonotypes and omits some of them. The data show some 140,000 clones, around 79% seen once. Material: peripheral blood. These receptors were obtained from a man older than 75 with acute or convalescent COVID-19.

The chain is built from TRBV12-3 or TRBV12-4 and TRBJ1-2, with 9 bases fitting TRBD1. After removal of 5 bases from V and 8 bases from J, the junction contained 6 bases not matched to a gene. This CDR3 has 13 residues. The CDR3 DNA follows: TGTGCCAGCAGTACCGGGACAGGGAGGGGCTACACCTTC. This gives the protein CASSTGTGRGYTF.

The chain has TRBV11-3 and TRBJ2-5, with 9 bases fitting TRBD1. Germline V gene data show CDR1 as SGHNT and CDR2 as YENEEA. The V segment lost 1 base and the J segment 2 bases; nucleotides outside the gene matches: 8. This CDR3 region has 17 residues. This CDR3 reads CASSLGSPGTGQETQYF. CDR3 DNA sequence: TGTGCCAGCAGCTTAGGATCCCCCGGGACAGGGCAAGAGACCCAGTACTTC.

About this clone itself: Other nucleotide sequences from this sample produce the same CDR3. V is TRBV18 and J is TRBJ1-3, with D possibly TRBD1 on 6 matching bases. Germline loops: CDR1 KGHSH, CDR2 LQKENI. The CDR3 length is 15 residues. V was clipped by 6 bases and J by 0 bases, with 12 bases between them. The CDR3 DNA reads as TGTGCCAGCTCCTGGGACACGAGCTCTGGAAACACCATATATTTT. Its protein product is CASSWDTSSGNTIYF.

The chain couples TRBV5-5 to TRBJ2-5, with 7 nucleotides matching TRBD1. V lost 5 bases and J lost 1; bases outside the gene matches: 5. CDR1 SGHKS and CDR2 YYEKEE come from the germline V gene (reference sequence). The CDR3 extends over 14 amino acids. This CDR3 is CASRRGQTQETQYF. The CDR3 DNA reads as TGTGCCAGCAGACGGGGACAGACCCAAGAGACCCAGTACTTC. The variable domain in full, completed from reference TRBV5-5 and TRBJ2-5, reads DAGVTQSPTHLIKTRGQQVTLRCSPISGHKSVSWYQQVLGQGPQFIFQYYEKEERGRGNFPDRFSARQFPNYSSELNVNALLLGDSALYLCASRRGQTQETQYFGPGTRLLVL.

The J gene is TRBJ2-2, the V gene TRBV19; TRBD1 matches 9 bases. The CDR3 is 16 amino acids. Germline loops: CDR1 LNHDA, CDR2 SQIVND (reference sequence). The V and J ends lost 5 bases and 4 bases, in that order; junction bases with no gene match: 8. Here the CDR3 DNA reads TGTGCCAGTAGTCGCGCGACAGGGGGAATCACCGGGGAGCTGTTTTTT. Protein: CASSRATGGITGELFF.

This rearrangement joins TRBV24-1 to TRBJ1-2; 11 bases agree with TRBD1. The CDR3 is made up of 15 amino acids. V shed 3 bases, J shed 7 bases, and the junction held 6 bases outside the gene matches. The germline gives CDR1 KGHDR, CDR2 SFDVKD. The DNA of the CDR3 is TGTGCCACCAGTGATCCGGGACAGGGGGTCGGTGGCTACACCTTC. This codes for CATSDPGQGVGGYTF.

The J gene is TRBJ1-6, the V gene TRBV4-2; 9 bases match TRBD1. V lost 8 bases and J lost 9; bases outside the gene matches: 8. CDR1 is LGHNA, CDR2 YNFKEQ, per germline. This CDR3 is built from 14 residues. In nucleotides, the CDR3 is TGTGCCAGCGGACCGGGACAGGGTACTTCACCCCTCCACTTT. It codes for CASGPGQGTSPLHF.

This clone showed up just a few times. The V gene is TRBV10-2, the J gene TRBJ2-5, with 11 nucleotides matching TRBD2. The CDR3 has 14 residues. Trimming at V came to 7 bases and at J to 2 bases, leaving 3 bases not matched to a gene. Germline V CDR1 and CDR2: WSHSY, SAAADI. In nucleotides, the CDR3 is TGCGCCAGCACCCTAGCGGGGGGTCAAGAGACCCAGTACTTC. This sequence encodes CASTLAGGQETQYF.

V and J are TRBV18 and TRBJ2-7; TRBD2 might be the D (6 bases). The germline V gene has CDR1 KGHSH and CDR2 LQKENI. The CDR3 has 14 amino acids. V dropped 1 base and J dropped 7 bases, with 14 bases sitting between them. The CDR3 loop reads CASSPLPGTWEQYV. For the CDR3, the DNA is TGTGCCAGCTCACCACTACCGGGGACTTGGGAGCAGTACGTC.

CDR3 coding DNA: TGTGCCAGCAGTACCGGGTCGGCCTACGAGCAGTACTTC. The encoded protein is CASSTGSAYEQYF. The chain has TRBV6-5 and TRBJ2-7, with no clear D. This CDR3 region has 13 residues. V lost 5 bases to trimming and J lost 2 bases, with 10 bases between them. CDR1 and CDR2 from the germline V gene are MNHEY and SVGAGI.

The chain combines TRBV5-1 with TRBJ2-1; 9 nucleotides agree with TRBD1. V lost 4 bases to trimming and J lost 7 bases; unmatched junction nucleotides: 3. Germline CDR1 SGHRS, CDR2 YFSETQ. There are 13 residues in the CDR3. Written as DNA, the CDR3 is TGCGCCAGCAGCAACGGGACAGGGAATGAGCAGTTCTTC. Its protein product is CASSNGTGNEQFF.

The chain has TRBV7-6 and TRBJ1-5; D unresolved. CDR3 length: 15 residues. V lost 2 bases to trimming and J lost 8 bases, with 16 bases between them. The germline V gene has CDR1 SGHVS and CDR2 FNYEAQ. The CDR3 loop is CASSLNPTIAEPQHF. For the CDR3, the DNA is TGTGCCAGCAGCTTAAATCCCACTATCGCGGAGCCCCAGCATTTT.

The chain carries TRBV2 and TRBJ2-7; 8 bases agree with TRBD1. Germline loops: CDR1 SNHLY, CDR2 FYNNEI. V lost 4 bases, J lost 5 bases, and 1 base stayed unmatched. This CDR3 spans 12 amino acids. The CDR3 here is CASSAGGDEQYF. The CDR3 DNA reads TGTGCCAGCAGTGCAGGGGGCGACGAGCAGTACTTC.

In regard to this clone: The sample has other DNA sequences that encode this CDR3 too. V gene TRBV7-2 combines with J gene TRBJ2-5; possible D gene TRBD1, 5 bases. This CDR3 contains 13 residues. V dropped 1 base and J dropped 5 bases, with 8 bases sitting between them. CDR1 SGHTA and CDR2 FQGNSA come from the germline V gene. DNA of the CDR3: TGTGCCAGCAGCTTAGGGGGCAGGGAGACCCAGTACTTC. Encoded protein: CASSLGGRETQYF. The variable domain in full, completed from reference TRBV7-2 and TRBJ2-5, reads GAGVSQSPSNKVTEKGKDVELRCDPISGHTALYWYRQSLGQGLEFLIYFQGNSAPDKSGLPSDRFSAERTGGSVSTLTIQRTQQEDSAVYLCASSLGGRETQYFGPGTRLLVL.

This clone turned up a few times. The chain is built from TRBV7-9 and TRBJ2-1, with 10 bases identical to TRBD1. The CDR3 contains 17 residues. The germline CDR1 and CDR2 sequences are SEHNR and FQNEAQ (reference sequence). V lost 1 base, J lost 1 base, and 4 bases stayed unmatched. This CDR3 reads CASSLGEGQGSYNEQFF. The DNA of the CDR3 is TGTGCCAGCAGCTTAGGAGAGGGACAGGGGTCCTACAATGAGCAGTTCTTC.

The CDR3 spells CASSVAASGGSNQETQYF. CDR3 sequence (DNA): TGTGCCAGCAGCGTAGCTGCAAGCGGGGGGTCTAATCAAGAGACCCAGTACTTC. This chain uses TRBV9 with TRBJ2-5, with TRBD2 matching over 9 bases. Germline V gene data show CDR1 as SGDLS and CDR2 as YYNGEE. J gave up 2 bases and V 0 bases, and 11 bases lay outside the gene matches. There are 18 residues in the CDR3.

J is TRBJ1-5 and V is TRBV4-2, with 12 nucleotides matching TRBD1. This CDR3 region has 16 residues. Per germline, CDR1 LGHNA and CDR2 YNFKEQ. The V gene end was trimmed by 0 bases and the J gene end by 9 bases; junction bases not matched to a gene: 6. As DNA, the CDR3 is TGTGCCAGCAGCCAAGACCCGGGACAGGGGGCTACGCCCCAGCATTTT. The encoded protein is CASSQDPGQGATPQHF.

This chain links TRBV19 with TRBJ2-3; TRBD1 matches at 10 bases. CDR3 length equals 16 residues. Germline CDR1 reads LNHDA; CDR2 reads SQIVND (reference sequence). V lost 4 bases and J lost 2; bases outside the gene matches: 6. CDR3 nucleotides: TGTGCCAGTAGTAATCCCGGGACAGGGGTCACAGATACGCAGTATTTT. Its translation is CASSNPGTGVTDTQYF. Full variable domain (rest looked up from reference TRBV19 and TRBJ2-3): DGGITQSPKYLFRKEGQNVTLSCEQNLNHDAMYWYRQDPGQGLRLIYYSQIVNDFQKGDIAEGYSVSREKKESFPLTVTSAQKNPTAFYLCASSNPGTGVTDTQYFGPGTRLTVL.